One and the same sample provided the 25 T cell receptor beta chains below, sequenced in a study of memory CD4+ T cells and cytomegalovirus serostatus (dated by TCRdb to about 2019). A FACSAria II was used to sort memory CD4+ T cells, defined as single viable CD3+CD4+CD8-CD45RO+ cells. Preparation of the library involved the immunoSEQ multiplex PCR assay. The table was pulled from immuneACCESS by TCRdb, which kept in-frame rearrangements only. Such tables lose some clones; where checked, under half of the loss comes from unresolved V genes, and the rest has no known cause. In all, the sample holds about 57,000 clones, and roughly 80% of those were seen once. Less than 0.95% of the sample goes to the ten largest clones. Sequenced: memory CD4+ T cells from blood. These receptors came from an adult in good health and CMV-seronegative.

The J gene is TRBJ2-2, the V gene TRBV14, with 11 bases matching TRBD2. The CDR3 loop spans 15 amino acids. V trimming: 5 bases; J trimming: 6 bases; junction bases outside the gene matches: 5. Germline-derived CDR1 and CDR2 are SGHDN and FVKESK. CDR3 nucleotide sequence: TGTGCCAGCAGCATTAGCGGGAGGGCCCCCGGGGAGCTGTTTTTT. Encoded protein: CASSISGRAPGELFF. Variable domain in full (rest from reference TRBV14 and TRBJ2-2): EAGVTQFPSHSVIEKGQTVTLRCDPISGHDNLYWYRRVMGKEIKFLLHFVKESKQDESGMPNNRFLAERTGGTYSTLKVQPAELEDSGVYFCASSISGRAPGELFFGEGSRLTVL.

This clone has just one count. This sample includes further DNA sequences coding for the same CDR3. The chain has TRBV5-1 and TRBJ1-2; D is uncertain. The germline V and J ends were trimmed by 0 bases and 2 bases, with 8 bases remaining between them. The germline CDR1 and CDR2 sequences are SGHRS and YFSETQ. There are 14 residues in the CDR3. The CDR3 DNA reads TGCGCCAGCAGCTTGGAAAGGGCCAACTATGGCTACACCTTC. It translates to CASSLERANYGYTF. The full variable domain, with the rest looked up from reference TRBV5-1 and TRBJ1-2, is KAGVTQTPRYLIKTRGQQVTLSCSPISGHRSVSWYQQTPGQGLQFLFEYFSETQRNKGNFPGRFSGRQFSNSRSEMNVSTLELGDSALYLCASSLERANYGYTFGSGTRLTVV.

The rearrangement uses TRBV13 and TRBJ1-1; D is ambiguous. CDR1 is PRHDT and CDR2 is FYEKMQ in the germline V gene (reference sequence). The CDR3 spans 14 residues. Trimming took 0 bases from V and 5 from J, leaving 10 bases between them. The CDR3 DNA sequence: TGTGCCAGCAGCTTAGGTGGTAGATGGACTGAAGCTTTCTTT. As protein: CASSLGGRWTEAFF.

The chain is built from TRBV5-6 and TRBJ1-5; no clear D gene. Trimming stripped 0 bases from V and 2 bases from J, with 9 bases between. The CDR3 spans 15 residues. Per the germline V gene, CDR1 is SGHDT and CDR2 is YYEEEE. CDR3 protein: CASSLGAIGNQPQHF. In DNA, the CDR3 is TGTGCCAGCAGCTTGGGGGCAATAGGCAATCAGCCCCAGCATTTT.

V gene TRBV19 combines with J gene TRBJ1-2; 7 nucleotides agree with TRBD1. Trimming took 5 bases from V and 1 from J; bases not matched to a gene: 7. This CDR3 has 15 residues. The V gene's germline CDR1 is LNHDA and CDR2 SQIVND (reference sequence). CDR3 sequence: CASSVSTGSNYGYTF. CDR3 bases: TGTGCCAGTAGTGTATCGACAGGGAGTAACTATGGCTACACCTTC.

The CDR3, as DNA: TGTGCCAGCAGTTTAAGACAACCTTCTGGAAACACCATATATTTT. Its protein product is CASSLRQPSGNTIYF. The chain couples TRBV27 to TRBJ1-3; D is ambiguous. The CDR3 runs 15 residues. The germline CDR1 and CDR2 sequences are MNHEY and SMNVEV (reference sequence). V was trimmed by 2 bases and J by 1 base, leaving 9 bases between them.

The chain recombines TRBV7-9 with TRBJ2-4, with D hard to call. Trimming took 5 bases from V and 5 from J, leaving 4 bases between them. The CDR3 is 11 residues long. Germline V lookup: CDR1 SEHNR, CDR2 FQNEAQ (reference sequence). DNA for the CDR3: TGTGCCAGCAGCGGAGAAAACATTCAGTACTTC. This translates into CASSGENIQYF.

V gene TRBV6-1 combines with J gene TRBJ2-3; D unclear. The V gene lost 10 bases and the J gene lost 1 base, with 12 bases spanning the gap. This CDR3 region has 13 residues. Germline lookup yields CDR1 MNHNS and CDR2 SASEGT. In DNA, the CDR3 is TGTGCCACCGCAACCCCAGGCACAGATACGCAGTATTTT. This sequence encodes CATATPGTDTQYF.

The chain joins TRBV18 to TRBJ1-1; D not resolved. Germline CDR1 and CDR2: KGHSH and LQKENI. Deletions cut 5 bases from V and 1 base from J, with 8 bases between. The CDR3 totals 13 residues. The CDR3 DNA sequence: TGTGCCAGCTCAGAACAAAGGAACACTGAAGCTTTCTTT. Amino acid sequence: CASSEQRNTEAFF.

This clone showed up just a few times. The chain recombines TRBV6-5 with TRBJ1-1; D may be TRBD1 (5 bases). V was trimmed by 2 bases and J by 1 base, leaving 11 bases between them. The CDR3 has 15 residues. Germline CDR1 reads MNHEY; CDR2 reads SVGAGI. The chain's CDR3 is CASSYEWGTNTEAFF. The CDR3 nucleotides read TGTGCCAGCAGTTACGAGTGGGGGACGAACACTGAAGCTTTCTTT.

The J gene is TRBJ2-5, the V gene TRBV10-2; D call uncertain. Germline-derived CDR1 and CDR2 are WSHSY and SAAADI. Trimming took off 4 bases at V and 3 bases at J, with 3 bases between the two ends. The CDR3 is 11 amino acids. CDR3 sequence: CASSGEETQYF. The CDR3 DNA follows: TGCGCCAGCAGTGGCGAAGAGACCCAGTACTTC.

A few counts support this clone. V usage is TRBV5-1 and J usage is TRBJ1-6; no definite D call. The germline CDR1 and CDR2 sequences are SGHRS and YFSETQ. Trimming cost V 0 bases and J 10 bases, with 11 bases left between them. The CDR3 runs to 14 residues. The CDR3, as DNA: TGCGCCAGCAGCTTGGACGGTCCGAAGTCACCCCTCCACTTT. Its protein product is CASSLDGPKSPLHF.

This clone was seen more than once but under ten times. The chain is built from TRBV6-5 and TRBJ1-5; a weak D match, TRBD1 (6 bases). The CDR3 contains 13 residues. CDR1 MNHEY and CDR2 SVGAGI come from the germline V gene. Between the trimmed V and J ends, which lost 6 bases and 7 bases, there was a span of 13 bases. CDR3 in amino acids: CASSLTQGQPQHF. CDR3 in DNA: TGTGCCAGCAGCCTAACACAGGGCCAGCCCCAGCATTTT.

This chain uses TRBV6-6 with TRBJ2-1; D might be TRBD2 (8 bases). The V and J ends lost 5 bases and 4 bases respectively, with 18 bases between them. The CDR3 spans 16 residues. Germline assignment: CDR1 MNHNY and CDR2 SVGAGI (reference sequence). In DNA, the CDR3 is TGTGCCAGCAGTAGAACAGGGGCGGGGGGTTACAATGAGCAGTTCTTC. It encodes CASSRTGAGGYNEQFF.

This chain links TRBV18 with TRBJ2-7; TRBD1 agrees at 8 bases. Trimming removed 3 bases from V and 2 bases from J; junction bases left unmatched: 3. From germline, CDR1 is KGHSH and CDR2 LQKENI. The CDR3 sequence is 14 residues long. In nucleotides, the CDR3 is TGTGCCAGCTCACCGGGCAGGGGGCCCTACGAGCAGTACTTC. This codes for CASSPGRGPYEQYF. Using reference TRBV18 and TRBJ2-7 for the parts outside the CDR3, the full variable domain is NAGVMQNPRHLVRRRGQEARLRCSPMKGHSHVYWYRQLPEEGLKFMVYLQKENIIDESGMPKERFSAEFPKEGPSILRIQQVVRGDSAAYFCASSPGRGPYEQYFGPGTRLTVT.

The chain is built from TRBV29-1 and TRBJ2-1; perhaps TRBD1 as D (6 bases). Trimming removed 6 bases from V and 0 bases from J, with 9 bases in between. The CDR3 totals 13 residues. Germline CDR1 reads SQVTM; CDR2 reads ANQGSEA. The CDR3 spells CSVDSYSYNEQFF. The CDR3 bases are TGCAGCGTGGACAGCTACTCCTACAATGAGCAGTTCTTC.

There are a few counts of this clone. The V gene is TRBV6-5, the J gene TRBJ1-1; D is possibly TRBD1 (5 bases). This CDR3 spans 14 amino acids. The V gene's germline CDR1 is MNHEY and CDR2 SVGAGI. Trimming left V 0 bases short and J 7 bases short, with 12 bases between. The CDR3 DNA sequence: TGTGCCAGCAGTTACTCTGATAGGGGAGGTGAAGCTTTCTTT. Amino acids: CASSYSDRGGEAFF.

The chain joins TRBV14 to TRBJ2-3; 14 bases map to TRBD2. Germline values: CDR1 SGHDN, CDR2 FVKESK. V was clipped by 6 bases and J by 6 bases; unmatched bases: 8. The CDR3 sequence is 16 residues long. The CDR3 nucleotides read TGTGCCAGCAGTCCGGGACTAGCGGGGGCTTCGGATACGCAGTATTTT. Its translation is CASSPGLAGASDTQYF. Supplemented by reference TRBV14 and TRBJ2-3, the full variable domain reads EAGVTQFPSHSVIEKGQTVTLRCDPISGHDNLYWYRRVMGKEIKFLLHFVKESKQDESGMPNNRFLAERTGGTYSTLKVQPAELEDSGVYFCASSPGLAGASDTQYFGPGTRLTVL.

This clone showed up just a few times. The chain uses TRBV5-4 and TRBJ1-2, with D possibly TRBD1 on 5 matching bases. The CDR3 totals 13 residues. V dropped 1 base and J dropped 4 bases, with 8 bases sitting between them. Germline CDR1 SGHNT, CDR2 YYREEE (reference sequence). This CDR3 is CASSLWGSYGYTF. CDR3 DNA sequence: TGTGCCAGCAGCTTGTGGGGCAGCTATGGCTACACCTTC.

In DNA form, the CDR3 reads TGTGCCAGCAGCTTGGAGAAAATCGACAATGAGCAGTTCTTC. It translates to CASSLEKIDNEQFF. This rearrangement joins TRBV5-4 to TRBJ2-1; no clear D gene. The germline gives CDR1 SGHNT, CDR2 YYREEE (reference sequence). Trimming cost V 0 bases and J 5 bases, with 9 bases left between them. The CDR3 extends over 14 amino acids.

This rearrangement joins TRBV5-4 to TRBJ2-3, with D perhaps given as TRBD1 or TRBD2 (5 bases each). Germline CDR1 is SGHNT and CDR2 is YYREEE (reference sequence). The CDR3 has 16 amino acids. Deletions cut 1 base from V and 4 bases from J, with 16 bases between. The CDR3, as DNA: TGTGCCAGCAGCTTGAGTAAGGGACCCGGCCCAGATACGCAGTATTTT. Translating it yields CASSLSKGPGPDTQYF.

The V call is TRBV30, the J call TRBJ1-5, with D unresolved. The CDR3 consists of 14 residues. V was shortened by 1 base and J by 1 base, with 8 bases between the two germline ends. CDR1 and CDR2 from the germline V gene are GTSNPN and SVGIG (reference sequence). Written as DNA, the CDR3 is TGTGCCTGGAGTGGGGTGGGGAGCAATCAGCCCCAGCATTTT. Protein product: CAWSGVGSNQPQHF. The full variable domain, rest sourced from reference TRBV30 and TRBJ1-5, is SQTIHQWPATLVQPVGSPLSLECTVEGTSNPNLYWYRQAAGRGLQLLFYSVGIGQISSEVPQNLSASRPQDRQFILSSKKLLLSDSGFYLCAWSGVGSNQPQHFGDGTRLSIL.

J is TRBJ2-2 and V is TRBV7-2; the D gene is possibly TRBD2 (6 bases). Trimming took off 3 bases at V and 6 bases at J, with 11 bases between the two ends. Per the germline V gene, CDR1 is SGHTA and CDR2 is FQGNSA. This CDR3 contains 14 residues. CDR3 sequence: CASSLSGAAGELFF. In nucleotides, the CDR3 is TGTGCCAGCAGCTTGTCGGGAGCGGCCGGGGAGCTGTTTTTT.

This clone is medium-sized by share. The V and J genes are TRBV7-9 and TRBJ2-7, with TRBD1 identical over 10 bases. The length of the CDR3 is 14 residues. The V segment lost 1 base and the J segment 6 bases; nucleotides outside the gene matches: 3. CDR1 and CDR2 (germline): SEHNR, FQNEAQ (reference sequence). CDR3 sequence (DNA): TGTGCCAGCAGCTTAGGGGGACAGGGGCGCGAGCAGTACTTC. This encodes CASSLGGQGREQYF.

The chain combines TRBV4-1 with TRBJ1-2, with D tentatively TRBD1 (6 bases). The V and J ends lost 0 bases and 2 bases respectively, with 10 bases between them. CDR1 is MGHRA, CDR2 YSYEKL, per germline. The CDR3 runs to 15 residues. CDR3 in amino acids: CASSQDYQGNYGYTF. DNA for the CDR3: TGCGCCAGCAGCCAAGATTATCAGGGGAACTATGGCTACACCTTC.